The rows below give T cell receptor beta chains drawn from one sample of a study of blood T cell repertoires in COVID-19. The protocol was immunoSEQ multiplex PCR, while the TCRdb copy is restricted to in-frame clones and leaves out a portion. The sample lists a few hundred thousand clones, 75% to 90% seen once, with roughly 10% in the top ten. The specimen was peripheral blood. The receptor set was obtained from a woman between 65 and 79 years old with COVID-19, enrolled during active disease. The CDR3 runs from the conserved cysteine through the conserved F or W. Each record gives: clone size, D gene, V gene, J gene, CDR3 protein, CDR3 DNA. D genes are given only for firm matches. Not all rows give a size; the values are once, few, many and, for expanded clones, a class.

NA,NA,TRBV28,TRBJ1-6,CASSFRGWNSPLHF,TGTGCCAGCAGTTTCCGGGGGTGGAATTCACCCCTCCACTTT
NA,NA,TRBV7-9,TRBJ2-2,CASSRRGGSTGELFF,TGTGCCAGCAGCCGGAGGGGTGGTAGCACCGGGGAGCTGTTTTTT
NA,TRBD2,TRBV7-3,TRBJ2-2,CASSSGSNTGELFF,TGTGCCAGCAGCAGCGGGAGCAACACCGGGGAGCTGTTTTTT
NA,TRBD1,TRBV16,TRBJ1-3,CASSQSGQGSSGNTIYF,TGTGCCAGCAGCCAGTCGGGACAGGGATCCTCTGGAAACACCATATATTTT
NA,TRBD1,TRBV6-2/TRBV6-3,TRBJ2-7,CASSYPPGQGSDEQYF,TGTGCCAGCAGTTACCCTCCGGGACAGGGGTCCGACGAGCAGTACTTC
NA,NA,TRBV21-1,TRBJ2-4,CASSKAGGVAKNIQYF,TGTGCCAGCAGCAAAGCGGGGGGGGTAGCCAAAAACATTCAGTACTTC
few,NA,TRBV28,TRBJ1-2,CASSTGILYGYTF,TGTGCCAGCAGCACAGGAATCCTCTATGGCTACACCTTC
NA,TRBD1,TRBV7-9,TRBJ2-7,CASSLEDRGYEQYF,TGTGCCAGCAGCTTAGAGGACAGGGGCTACGAGCAGTACTTC
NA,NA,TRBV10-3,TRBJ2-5,CAISGSNQETQYF,TGTGCCATCAGTGGTTCTAATCAAGAGACCCAGTACTTC
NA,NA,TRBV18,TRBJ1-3,CASSPSRGSGNTIYF,TGTGCCAGCTCACCGTCCAGGGGCTCTGGAAACACCATATATTTT
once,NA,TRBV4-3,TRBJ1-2,CASSQVVRDTYGYTF,TGCGCCAGCAGCCAAGTGGTGAGGGACACTTATGGCTACACCTTC
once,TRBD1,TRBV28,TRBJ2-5,CASSSPGTGKETQYF,TGTGCCAGCAGTAGCCCCGGGACAGGGAAAGAGACCCAGTACTTC
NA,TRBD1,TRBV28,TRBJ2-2,CASSLLRDSSTGELFF,TGTGCCAGCAGTTTATTAAGGGACAGTAGCACCGGGGAGCTGTTTTTT
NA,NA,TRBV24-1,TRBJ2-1,CATSDLRLLGDNEQFF,TGTGCCACCAGTGATTTAAGACTCCTTGGCGACAATGAGCAGTTCTTC
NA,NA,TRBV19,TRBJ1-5,CASSIRSNRVSNQPQHF,TGTGCCAGTAGTATAAGGTCGAACAGGGTAAGCAATCAGCCCCAGCATTTT
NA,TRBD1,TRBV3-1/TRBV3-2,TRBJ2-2,CASTGQGELFF,TGTGCCAGCACCGGACAGGGCGAGCTGTTTTTT
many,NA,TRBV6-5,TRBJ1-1,CASSYTFRGGTEAFF,TGTGCCAGCAGTTACACCTTCAGGGGCGGGACTGAAGCTTTCTTT
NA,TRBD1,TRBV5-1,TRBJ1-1,CASSPSQGGTEAFF,TGCGCCAGCAGCCCCTCACAGGGGGGCACTGAAGCTTTCTTT
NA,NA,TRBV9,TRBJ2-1,CASSSSGGTPYNEQFF,TGTGCCAGCAGCTCCTCTGGCGGGACCCCCTACAATGAGCAGTTCTTC
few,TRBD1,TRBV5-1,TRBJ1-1,CASSRQGAEDTEAFF,TGCGCCAGCAGCCGACAGGGGGCGGAGGACACTGAAGCTTTCTTT
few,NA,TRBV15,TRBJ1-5,CATSRQGEPQHF,TGTGCCACCAGCAGACAAGGGGAGCCCCAGCATTTT
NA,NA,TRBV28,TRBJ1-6,CASRVQGLRNSPLHF,TGTGCCAGCAGGGTACAGGGTTTAAGGAATTCACCCCTCCACTTT
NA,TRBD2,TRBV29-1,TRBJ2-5,CSVIAGGPSETQYF,TGCAGCGTAATAGCGGGAGGGCCCTCCGAGACCCAGTACTTC
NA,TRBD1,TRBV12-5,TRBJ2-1,CASGLGTGGNNEQFF,TGTGCTAGTGGTTTGGGGACAGGGGGGAACAATGAGCAGTTCTTC
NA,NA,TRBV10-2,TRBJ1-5,CASSARQNQPQHF,TGCGCCAGCAGTGCGAGACAGAATCAGCCCCAGCATTTT
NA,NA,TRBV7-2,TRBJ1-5,CASSLSSRVSNQPQHF,TGTGCCAGCAGCTTATCGAGCAGGGTTAGCAATCAGCCCCAGCATTTT
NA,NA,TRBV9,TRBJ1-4,CASSPGTGDNEKLFF,TGTGCCAGCAGCCCCGGGACGGGAGATAATGAAAAACTGTTTTTT
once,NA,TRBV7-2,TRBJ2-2,CASSQGFRGVGELFF,TGTGCCAGCAGCCAGGGTTTCCGAGGAGTCGGGGAGCTGTTTTTT
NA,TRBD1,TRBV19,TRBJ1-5,CASTEQGGNQPQHF,TGTGCCAGTACCGAACAGGGGGGGAATCAGCCCCAGCATTTT
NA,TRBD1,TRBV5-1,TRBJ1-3,CASSFGQGSGNTIYF,TGCGCCAGCAGCTTCGGACAGGGCTCTGGAAACACCATATATTTT
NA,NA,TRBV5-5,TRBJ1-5,CASSSHGVYSNQPQHF,TGTGCCAGCAGCTCTCACGGGGTCTATAGCAATCAGCCCCAGCATTTT
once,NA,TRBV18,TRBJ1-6,CASSPQGSPLHF,TGTGCCAGCAGCCCACAGGGATCACCCCTCCACTTT
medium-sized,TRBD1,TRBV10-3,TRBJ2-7,CAISVSGQGSTYEQYF,TGTGCCATCAGTGTATCCGGACAGGGTTCGACTTACGAGCAGTACTTC
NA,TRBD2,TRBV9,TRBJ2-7,CASSVDGLALVEQYF,TGTGCCAGCAGCGTAGATGGACTAGCGCTAGTGGAGCAGTACTTC
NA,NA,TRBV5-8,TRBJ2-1,CASSLSGSSYNEQFF,TGTGCCAGCAGCTTGTCGGGTAGCTCCTACAATGAGCAGTTCTTC
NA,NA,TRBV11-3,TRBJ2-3,CASSLVQSTDTQYF,TGTGCCAGCAGCTTAGTCCAGAGCACAGATACGCAGTATTTT
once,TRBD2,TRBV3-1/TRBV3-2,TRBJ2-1,CASSLGLATIRDNEQFF,TGTGCCAGCAGCCTGGGACTAGCTACCATAAGAGACAATGAGCAGTTCTTC
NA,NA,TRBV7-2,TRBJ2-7,CASSTRDGGYEQYF,TGTGCCAGCAGCACGCGGGACGGGGGTTACGAGCAGTACTTC
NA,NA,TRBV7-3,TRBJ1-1,CASSLYPVNTEAFF,TGTGCCAGCAGCTTATACCCGGTGAACACTGAAGCTTTCTTT
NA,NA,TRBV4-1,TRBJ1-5,CASSQVVRSNQPQHF,TGCGCCAGCAGCCAGGTGGTTCGGAGCAATCAGCCCCAGCATTTT